This T cell receptor beta chain is drawn from a study of Graves' ophthalmopathy and Graves' hyperthyroidism. The authors amplified TCR beta CDR3 regions, and they did so from RNA transcripts for repertoire sequencing. An initial RT-PCR round employing HTBI primers preceded a second-round multiplex PCR. TCRdb reanalysed the multiplex PCR reads using MiXCR and keeps one entry per CDR3 protein. This repertoire shows about 550,000 distinct CDR3 sequences, about 35% found once; its top ten account for roughly 4%. Only newly diagnosed hyperthyroidism patients aged 18 to 65, with under 2 months' duration, were enrolled. Material: peripheral blood or thyroid tissue (not recorded which). This TCR came from an adult man with Graves' hyperthyroidism.

CDR3 coding DNA: TGCAGTGCTAGAGATCGGGGCGGGAGGGCCCTGGAGACCCAGTACTTC. Translation gives CSARDRGGRALETQYF. The chain combines TRBV20-1 with TRBJ2-5; 9 positions match TRBD2. The V and J ends lost 0 bases and 5 bases, in that order; junction bases with no gene match: 10. Germline CDR1 reads DFQATT; CDR2 reads SNEGSKA (reference sequence). This CDR3 has 16 amino acids.